The rows below give T cell receptor beta chains drawn from one sample of a study of STAT5B mutations in CD4+ large granular lymphocyte leukemia. Here immunoSEQ multiplex PCR was the method, and the copy in TCRdb shows in-frame clones only, minus some. The sample consists of fewer than 50,000 clones, about 80% of them appearing once. The specimen sequenced was CD4+ T cells from blood buffy coats. The source of these receptors is a human donor in good health. Both conserved end residues are part of each CDR3. A D gene is named only where the DNA matches it firmly. The size of a clone is reported for some rows only, either as once, few or many, or as a class for expanded clones.

TRBJ1-1,NA,TRBV6-1,NA,TGTGCCAGCAGTGAAACGACGGGGACTGAAGCTTTCTTT,CASSETTGTEAFF
TRBJ1-2,NA,TRBV10-1,NA,TGCGCCAGCAGTGACGGGACACGAAACTATGGCTACACCTTC,CASSDGTRNYGYTF
TRBJ2-5,NA,TRBV28,TRBD1,TGTGCCAGCAGTTGGGGACAGGGTTGGCAGACCCAGTACTTC,CASSWGQGWQTQYF
TRBJ2-5,NA,TRBV9,NA,TGTGCCAGCAGCGTGGGGTGGGGAGAGACCCAGTACTTC,CASSVGWGETQYF
TRBJ2-3,few,TRBV7-3,NA,TGTGCCAGCAGCTTAACGCCGGATCCAGATACGCAGTATTTT,CASSLTPDPDTQYF
TRBJ1-1,NA,TRBV5-4,NA,TGTGCCAGCAGCTTGGGGGTCTCGAACACTGAAGCTTTCTTT,CASSLGVSNTEAFF
TRBJ1-5,NA,TRBV18,NA,TGTGCCAGCTCACCAGAGTTCGGCAGGGCCCAGCATTTT,CASSPEFGRAQHF
TRBJ2-1,NA,TRBV29-1,NA,TGCAGCGTTGAGTGGACTAGGGGGAATGAGCAGTTCTTC,CSVEWTRGNEQFF
TRBJ2-5,NA,TRBV19,TRBD2,TGTGCCAGCACGGAAGGACTAGCCCAGAGGGAGACCCAGTACTTC,CASTEGLAQRETQYF
TRBJ2-3,NA,TRBV19,NA,TGTGCCAGTACCACGACCCGCGCAGATACGCAGTATTTT,CASTTTRADTQYF
TRBJ1-2,NA,TRBV5-4,NA,TGTGCCAGCCGAGCAGGAGTGAGGTATGGCTACACCTTC,CASRAGVRYGYTF
TRBJ2-1,NA,TRBV4-1,TRBD2,TGCGCCAGCAGCCAACGTCTAGCGGGTGTTTCCTACAATGAGCAGTTCTTC,CASSQRLAGVSYNEQFF
TRBJ1-2,NA,TRBV29-1,TRBD1,TGCAGCGTTGAGGGACAGGCCTATGGCTACACCTTC,CSVEGQAYGYTF
TRBJ1-1,NA,TRBV11-1,NA,TGTGCCAGCAGACTGGACTCCTACACTGAAGCTTTCTTT,CASRLDSYTEAFF
TRBJ2-3,NA,TRBV6-4,TRBD2,TGTGCCAGCAGTGACTCGAAAGCGGGGGGGCCGAGAACAGATACGCAGTATTTT,CASSDSKAGGPRTDTQYF
TRBJ1-2,NA,TRBV2,NA,TGTGCCAGCAGTGATCAGGGAGGCGGCGGCTACACCTTC,CASSDQGGGGYTF
TRBJ1-1,once,TRBV7-3,NA,TGTGCCAGCAGCTTAATGCAGGGCACTGAAGCTTTCTTT,CASSLMQGTEAFF
TRBJ1-2,NA,TRBV29-1,NA,TGCAGCGTTGATCTCCCACGGCCCTATGGCTACACCTTC,CSVDLPRPYGYTF
TRBJ2-7,NA,TRBV5-4,TRBD1,TGTGCCAGCAGCCGGACAGGGGCCCCCTACGAGCAGTACTTC,CASSRTGAPYEQYF
TRBJ2-1,NA,TRBV6-1,NA,TGTGCCAGCAGTGGACCGGGACGCAGCCCTAATGAGCAGTTCTTC,CASSGPGRSPNEQFF
TRBJ2-7,NA,TRBV21-1,NA,TGTGCCAGCAGTCCCGACAGGGGGCACTACGAGCAGTACTTC,CASSPDRGHYEQYF
TRBJ1-1,NA,TRBV18,NA,TGTGCCAGCTCCTCCGTGGTGTGGGTGAACACTGAAGCTTTCTTT,CASSSVVWVNTEAFF
TRBJ2-5,NA,TRBV28,TRBD1,TGTGCCAGCAGGATAAGAGGCTTTGAGGGGGCGAAAGGCGAGACCCAGTACTTC,CASRIRGFEGAKGETQYF
TRBJ2-7,NA,TRBV5-4,NA,TGTGCCAGCAGCTTGGCCGCTAGCACCTACGAGCAGTACTTC,CASSLAASTYEQYF